This T cell receptor (beta chain) emerged from a study of control samples from healthy donors and cancer patients. Trimming cost V 6 bases and J 2 bases; bases outside gene matches: 10. CDR1 and CDR2 (germline): SGHDN, FVKESK. This CDR3 has 16 amino acids. Assay used: immunoSEQ multiplex PCR; TCRdb lists only in-frame clones, some missing. The sample holds 50,000 or so clones; roughly 92% are singletons and the top ten take 20% to 25%. This clonotype was sampled from a woman between 45 and 65 years old with head and neck cancer. The chain uses TRBV14 and TRBJ2-3; 8 nucleotides line up with TRBD2. The sequencing input was PBMCs. CDR3 region: CASSQLGLAHTDTQYF. CDR3 DNA sequence: TGTGCCAGCAGTCAGCTTGGACTAGCCCACACAGATACGCAGTATTTT. Using reference TRBV14 and TRBJ2-3 for the parts outside the CDR3, the full variable domain is EAGVTQFPSHSVIEKGQTVTLRCDPISGHDNLYWYRRVMGKEIKFLLHFVKESKQDESGMPNNRFLAERTGGTYSTLKVQPAELEDSGVYFCASSQLGLAHTDTQYFGPGTRLTVL.